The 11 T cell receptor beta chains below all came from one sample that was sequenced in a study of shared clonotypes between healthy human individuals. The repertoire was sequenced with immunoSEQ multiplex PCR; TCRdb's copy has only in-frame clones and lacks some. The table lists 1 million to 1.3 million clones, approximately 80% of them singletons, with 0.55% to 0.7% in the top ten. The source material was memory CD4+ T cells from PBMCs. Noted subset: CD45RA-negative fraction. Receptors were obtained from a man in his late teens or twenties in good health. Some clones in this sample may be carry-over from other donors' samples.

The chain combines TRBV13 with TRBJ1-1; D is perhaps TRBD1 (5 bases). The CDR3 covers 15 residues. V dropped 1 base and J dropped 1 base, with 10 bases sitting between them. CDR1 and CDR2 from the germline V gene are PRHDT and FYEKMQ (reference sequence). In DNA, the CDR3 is TGTGCCAGCAGCTTAGAAGGGGCGGGGAACACTGAAGCTTTCTTT. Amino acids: CASSLEGAGNTEAFF.

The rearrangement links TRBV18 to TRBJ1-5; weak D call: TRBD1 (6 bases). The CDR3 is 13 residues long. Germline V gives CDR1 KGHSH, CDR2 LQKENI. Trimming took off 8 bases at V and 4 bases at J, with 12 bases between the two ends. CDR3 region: CASRGQPNQPQHF. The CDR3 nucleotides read TGTGCCAGCCGAGGACAGCCTAATCAGCCCCAGCATTTT.

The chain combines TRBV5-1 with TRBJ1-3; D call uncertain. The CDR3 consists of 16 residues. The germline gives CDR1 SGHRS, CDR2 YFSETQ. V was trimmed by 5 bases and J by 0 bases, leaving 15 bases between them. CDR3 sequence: CASSFAGPRSGNTIYF. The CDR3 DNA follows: TGCGCCAGCAGTTTTGCCGGGCCGCGCTCTGGAAACACCATATATTTT.

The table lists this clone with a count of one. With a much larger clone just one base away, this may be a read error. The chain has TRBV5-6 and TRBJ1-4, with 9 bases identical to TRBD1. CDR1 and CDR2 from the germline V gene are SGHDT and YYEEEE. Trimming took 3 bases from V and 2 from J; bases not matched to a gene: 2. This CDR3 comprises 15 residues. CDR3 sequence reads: CASSSTGGTNEKLFF. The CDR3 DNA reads TGTGCCAGCAGCTCTACAGGGGGCACTAATGAAAAACTGTTTTTT.

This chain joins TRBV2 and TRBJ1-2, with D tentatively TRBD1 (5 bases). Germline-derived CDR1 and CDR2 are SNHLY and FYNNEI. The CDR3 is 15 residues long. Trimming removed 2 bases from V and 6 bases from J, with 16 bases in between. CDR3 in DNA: TGTGCCAGCAGTGAAACCGGGGGGAGGTCGGATGGCTACACCTTC. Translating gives CASSETGGRSDGYTF. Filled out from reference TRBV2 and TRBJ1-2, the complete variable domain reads EPEVTQTPSHQVTQMGQEVILRCVPISNHLYFYWYRQILGQKVEFLVSFYNNEISEKSEIFDDQFSVERPDGSNFTLKIRSTKLEDSAMYFCASSETGGRSDGYTFGSGTRLTVV.

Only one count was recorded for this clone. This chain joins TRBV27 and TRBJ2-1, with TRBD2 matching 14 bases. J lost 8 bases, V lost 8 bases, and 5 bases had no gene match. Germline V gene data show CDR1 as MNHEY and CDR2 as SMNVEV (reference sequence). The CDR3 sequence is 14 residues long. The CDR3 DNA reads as TGTGCCAGCTGGACTAGCGGGAGGAGGGATGAGCAGTTCTTC. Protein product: CASWTSGRRDEQFF.

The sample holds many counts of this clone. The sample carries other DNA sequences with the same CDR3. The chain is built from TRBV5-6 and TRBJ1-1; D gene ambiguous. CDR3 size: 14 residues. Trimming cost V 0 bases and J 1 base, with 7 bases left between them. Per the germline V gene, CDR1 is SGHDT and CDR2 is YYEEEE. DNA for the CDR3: TGTGCCAGCAGCTTGGGGAGGAGGAACACTGAAGCTTTCTTT. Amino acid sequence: CASSLGRRNTEAFF.

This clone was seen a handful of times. CDR3 sequence (DNA): TGTGCCAGCAGCTTTTTTACCTCTACCTACAATGAGCAGTTCTTC. Translated, it gives CASSFFTSTYNEQFF. The chain couples TRBV7-3 to TRBJ2-1; the D is unclear. Between the trimmed V and J ends, which lost 3 bases and 2 bases, there was a span of 11 bases. CDR1 and CDR2 from the germline V gene are SGHTA and FQGTGA. The CDR3 spans 15 residues.

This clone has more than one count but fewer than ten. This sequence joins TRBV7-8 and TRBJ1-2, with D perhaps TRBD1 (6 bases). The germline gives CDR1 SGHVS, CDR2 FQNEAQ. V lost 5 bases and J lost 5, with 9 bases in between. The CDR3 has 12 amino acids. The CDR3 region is CASSTQGYGYTF. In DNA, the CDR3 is TGTGCCAGCAGCACACAGGGATATGGCTACACCTTC.

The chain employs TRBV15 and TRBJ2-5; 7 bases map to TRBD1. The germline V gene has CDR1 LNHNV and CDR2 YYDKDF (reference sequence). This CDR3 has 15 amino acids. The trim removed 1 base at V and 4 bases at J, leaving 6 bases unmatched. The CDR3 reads CATSRAEGARETQYF. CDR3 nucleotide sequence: TGTGCCACCAGCAGAGCTGAGGGGGCGAGAGAGACCCAGTACTTC. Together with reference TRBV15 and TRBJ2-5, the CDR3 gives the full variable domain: DAMVIQNPRYQVTQFGKPVTLSCSQTLNHNVMYWYQQKSSQAPKLLFHYYDKDFNNEADTPDNFQSRRPNTSFCFLDIRSPGLGDTAMYLCATSRAEGARETQYFGPGTRLLVL.

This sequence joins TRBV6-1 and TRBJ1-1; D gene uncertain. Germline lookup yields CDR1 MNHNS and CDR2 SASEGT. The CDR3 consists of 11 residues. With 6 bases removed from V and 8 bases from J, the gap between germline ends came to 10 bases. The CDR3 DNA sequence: TGTGCCAGCAGCGACTACTTCGAAGCTTTCTTT. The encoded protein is CASSDYFEAFF.